This T cell receptor (beta chain) was obtained from a study of human T cells and chemical hapten exposure (dated by TCRdb to the early 2020s). The study in broad terms: For sensitization, 2% DPC in acetone was applied to a 2 cm by 2 cm area of upper inner arm skin. Throughout the roughly 25-week study period, patients were also given weekly therapeutic DPC doses on the scalp. Patch testing was done on the upper back using Finn chambers containing 0.01% DPC, and results were scored after 6 days according to International Contact Dermatitis Research Group standards. Alopecia areata with under or over 50% scalp involvement, alopecia totalis and alopecia universalis were represented in the patient cohort, which was mostly female. Libraries were combined into a pool for sequencing, and differences in TCR yield between samples came mainly from small differences in library volumes within the pool. This study followed changes in the peripheral blood TCR repertoire in vivo during primary and secondary sensitization of alopecia patients to the hapten diphenylcyclopropenone (DPC). Blood samples were taken from patients before sensitization (week 0) and then at 2, 6 and about 24 weeks after DPC sensitization. For TCR sequencing, blood came from twenty-nine alopecia patients at anywhere from one to four time points (pre-sensitization, 2, 6 and 24 weeks).

This clonotype has at least ten counts. Its antigen is still unknown. Base quality data are lacking; no much larger clone is found one base away. Preparation of the library involved RACE. This sample was sequenced with a NextSeq 500. During library preparation, unique molecular identifiers were attached to individual cDNA molecules so that TCRs could be counted quantitatively and reproducibly. Both TCR alpha and TCR beta chains were sequenced from each blood RNA sample. From the authors' description of their analysis: A median of around 100,000 TCRs per sample was observed, with a range of 23,224 to 690,600. The Decombinator software suite was used to annotate the V, J and CDR3 of the TCR reads. For PS versus PT1 abundance plots, all samples were subsampled to the same number of TCRs (28,000). Expanded TCRs were defined as absent before sensitization and observed at least eight times at the 2-week time point. TCRdb reprocessed the public reads (quality trimming at Q25 with fastp, clone calling with MiXCR) and kept in-frame beta chains. Entries are consolidated by CDR3 protein sequence, retaining the most common genes and DNA. The V and J calls reflect TCRdb's pipeline rather than the authors' work. This sample is represented by under 450,000 distinct CDR3 sequences; 4% to 5.5% of them were singletons. Approximately 2.1% of the sample is held by the ten biggest clonotypes.

Per the publication, the time point label means: patch test 1, 2 weeks after DPC sensitization. What the treatment or condition label conveys for this sample: therapeutic diphenylcyclopropenone sensitization with weekly scalp DPC. Blood at each patch-test visit was drawn before the patch test was applied. Patients were considered eligible if aged 18 to 70, diagnosed with alopecia and deemed suitable for DPC therapy, and patients were excluded if pregnant. Total RNA was extracted from unfractionated whole blood collected in Tempus Blood RNA tubes. The CDR3 spans 16 residues, from the cysteine through the phenylalanine. Just CDR3 DNA is preserved here, 48 bases in frame from base 1. Reading the germline V gene (reference sequence) gives CDR1 LGHDT and CDR2 YNNKEL. The V and J ends are trimmed by 2 bases and 0 bases, leaving 13 bases between them. Beyond this particular receptor, the publication reports: DPC sensitization did not change how many TCRs were above 1 in 1000 frequency, and no evidence was found of alterations in global repertoire structure. Compared with pre-sensitization or healthy control sets, expanded TCRs formed significantly more large CDR3 similarity clusters, which is consistent with antigen-driven responses. After repeated subsampling, changes were observed in the strength of the expansion versus patch-test correlation and in the threshold at which the correlation became significant. Alopecia, a presumed autoimmune disease, was present in all patients, so the immune response of the patients might differ from that of healthy individuals. A positive correlation was found between the number of PT1 expanded TCRs and patch test score, with significance reached at thresholds 8, 16 and 32 but not 4.

This specimen was whole blood, taken in connection with sensitization to the hapten diphenylcyclopropenone (DPC). The chain is made from TRBV3-1 and TRBJ1-2, and perhaps TRBD1 as D gene, on 5 matching bases. The origin of this receptor is a woman aged 45-60 years with alopecia areata. Some clones in this sample may be carry-over from other donors' samples. The CDR3 region: CASSQRVTGPNYGYTF. The DNA is as follows: TGTGCCAGCAGCCAAAGGGTGACGGGGCCTAACTATGGCTACACCTTC.